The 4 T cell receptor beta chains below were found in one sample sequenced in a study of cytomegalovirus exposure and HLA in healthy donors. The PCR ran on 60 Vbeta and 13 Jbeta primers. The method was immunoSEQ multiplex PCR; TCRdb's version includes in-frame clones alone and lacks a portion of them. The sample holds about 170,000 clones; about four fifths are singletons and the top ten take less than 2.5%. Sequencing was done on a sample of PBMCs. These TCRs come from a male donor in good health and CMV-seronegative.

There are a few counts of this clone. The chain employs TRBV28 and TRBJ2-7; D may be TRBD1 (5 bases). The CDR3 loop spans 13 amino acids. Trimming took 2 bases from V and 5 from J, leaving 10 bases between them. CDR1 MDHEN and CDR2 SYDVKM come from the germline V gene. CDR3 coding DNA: TGTGCCAGCAGTTTACGACTCAGGGACGAGCAGTACTTC. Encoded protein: CASSLRLRDEQYF.

CDR3 residues: CASSVSAPSYNEQFF. CDR3 in DNA: TGTGCCAGCAGTGTTAGCGCGCCCTCCTACAATGAGCAGTTCTTC. The V gene is TRBV6-1, the J gene TRBJ2-1, with D perhaps TRBD2 (5 bases). The CDR3 is made up of 15 amino acids. The germline CDR1 and CDR2 sequences are MNHNS and SASEGT. Trimming left V 4 bases short and J 0 bases short, with 10 bases between.

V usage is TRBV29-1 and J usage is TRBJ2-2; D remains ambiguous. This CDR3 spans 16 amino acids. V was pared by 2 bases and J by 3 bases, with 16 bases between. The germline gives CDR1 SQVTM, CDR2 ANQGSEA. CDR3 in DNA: TGCAGCGTTGAACCCTTGGCAGTTGGCCACACCGGGGAGCTGTTTTTT. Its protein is CSVEPLAVGHTGELFF.

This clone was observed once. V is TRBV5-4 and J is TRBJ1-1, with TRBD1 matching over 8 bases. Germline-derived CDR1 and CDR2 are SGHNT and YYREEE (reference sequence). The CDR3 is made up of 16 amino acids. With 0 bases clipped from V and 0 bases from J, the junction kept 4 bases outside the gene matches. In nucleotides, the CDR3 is TGTGCCAGCAGCTTGGGTAGGGACAGGCTGAACACTGAAGCTTTCTTT. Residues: CASSLGRDRLNTEAFF.